The 8 T cell receptor beta chains below were found in one sample sequenced in a study of molecular identifiers for immune sequencing clone quantification. MiXCR, applied by TCRdb to the PCR reads, yields one record per CDR3 protein. This sample has fewer than 350,000 distinct CDR3 sequences; roughly 23% occur once, and the top ten carry 0.81%. The sample was naive CD8+ T cells from blood, with Jurkat cell RNA spiked in. This sample's subset: FACS-sorted CD8+CD4-CCR7+CD45RA+ naive T cells. The receptors shown here come from a human donor in good health. Some libraries in this study had Jurkat cell RNA spiked in.

This clonotype was picked up many times. The chain employs TRBV28 and TRBJ1-1; 7 nucleotides align to TRBD1. The CDR3 is made up of 13 amino acids. V lost 3 bases, J lost 9 bases, and 7 bases stayed unmatched. Germline CDR1 is MDHEN and CDR2 is SYDVKM. The CDR3 loop is CASSFFPGQKAFF. The CDR3 region has the DNA TGTGCCAGCAGTTTTTTTCCGGGACAGAAAGCTTTCTTT.

In this sample, this clonotype turned up a few times. The chain recombines TRBV24-1 with TRBJ2-1; D is ambiguous. V lost 7 bases, J lost 4 bases, and 22 bases lay in between. CDR1 is KGHDR, CDR2 SFDVKD, per germline. The CDR3 extends over 17 amino acids. The CDR3 sequence: CATSTIKSSSQYNEQFF. CDR3 DNA: TGTGCCACCAGCACAATTAAGAGCAGCTCCCAATACAATGAGCAGTTCTTC.

The chain has TRBV27 and TRBJ2-2; 7 bases are shared with TRBD1. Germline trimming cut 7 bases from V and 0 bases from J; bases unmatched to any gene: 17. The germline gives CDR1 MNHEY, CDR2 SMNVEV (reference sequence). There are 19 residues in the CDR3. The CDR3, as DNA: TGTGCCAGCAATTTCCCCCCCCCCGACAGGGATTCGAACACCGGGGAGCTGTTTTTT. Protein product: CASNFPPPDRDSNTGELFF.

Ten or more counts support this clonotype. The CDR3 DNA sequence: TGTGCTAGTGGCCGGGGGGCAACCTACAATGAGCAGTTCTTC. Translation: CASGRGATYNEQFF. The rearrangement links TRBV12-5 to TRBJ2-1; TRBD2 is a possible D gene (7 bases). Trimming took off 6 bases at V and 2 bases at J, with 11 bases between the two ends. Germline V lookup: CDR1 LGHNT, CDR2 FRNRAP. The CDR3 is 14 amino acids.

The rearrangement uses TRBV3-1 and TRBJ1-1; unclear D gene. The germline V gene has CDR1 LGHDT and CDR2 YNNKEL (reference sequence). CDR3 length: 14 residues. Between the trimmed V and J ends, which lost 4 bases and 1 base, there was a span of 10 bases. The CDR3 region has the DNA TGTGCCAGCAGCCCCCCGGGAGCGAACACTGAAGCTTTCTTT. This translates into CASSPPGANTEAFF.

As for this clonotype: A much larger clone lies one base from this, so it may be a read error. The chain links TRBV7-9 to TRBJ2-4; a possible D gene is TRBD1 (5 bases). Germline V lookup: CDR1 SEHNR, CDR2 FQNEAQ (reference sequence). The length of the CDR3 is 13 residues. DNA of the CDR3: TGTGCCAGCAGCTTACTACCGGACAACATGCAGTACTTC. Translated: CASSLLPDNMQYF.

On this clonotype: A much larger clone lies one base from this, so it may be a read error. The chain is built from TRBV6-6 and TRBJ1-2; D possibly corresponds to TRBD1 (6 bases). The CDR3 contains 17 residues. V was clipped by 4 bases and J by 6 bases, with 24 bases between them. Germline values: CDR1 MNHNY, CDR2 SVGAGI (reference sequence). The CDR3 reads CASSSPGGPRVRDGYTF. The DNA for the CDR3 is TGTGCCAGCAGTTCTCCGGGGGGGCCTAGAGTGCGGGATGGCTACACCTTC.

Points on this clonotype: A much larger clone differs from this one at a single base, so this may be a read error. The chain recombines TRBV6-2 or TRBV6-3 with TRBJ1-5, with 7 bases that match TRBD1. Germline CDR1 is MNHEY and CDR2 is SVGEGT. The trim removed 2 bases at V and 2 bases at J, leaving 9 bases unmatched. This CDR3 spans 17 amino acids. In DNA form, the CDR3 reads TGTGCCAGCAGTTACAGCCTGGGTCAGGGGGGCAATCAGCCCCAGCATTTT. This encodes CASSYSLGQGGNQPQHF.